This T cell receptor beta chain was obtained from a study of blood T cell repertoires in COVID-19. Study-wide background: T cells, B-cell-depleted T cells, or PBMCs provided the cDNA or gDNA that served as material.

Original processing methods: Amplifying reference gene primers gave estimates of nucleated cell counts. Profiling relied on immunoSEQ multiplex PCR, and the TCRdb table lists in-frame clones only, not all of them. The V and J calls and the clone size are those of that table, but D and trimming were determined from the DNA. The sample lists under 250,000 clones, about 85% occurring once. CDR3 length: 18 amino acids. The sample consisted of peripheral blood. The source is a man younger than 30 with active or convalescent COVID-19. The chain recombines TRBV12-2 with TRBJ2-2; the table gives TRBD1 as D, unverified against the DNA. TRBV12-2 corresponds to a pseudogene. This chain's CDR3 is CASRLVVLAGGIIGELFF. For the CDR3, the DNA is TGTGCAAGTCGCTTAGTGGTACTGGCAGGGGGAATTATCGGGGAGCTGTTTTTT.